These T cell receptor beta chains were read from a single sample in a study of T cells in Graves' hyperthyroidism and ophthalmopathy. TCRdb called the multiplex PCR reads again in MiXCR, with one record for every CDR3 protein. Among 700,000 or so distinct CDR3 sequences, approximately 16% were seen once, and the ten largest hold approximately 8.4%. The sample taken for sequencing was blood. The receptors stem from a man aged 18 to 35 with Graves' hyperthyroidism. The CDR3 runs from the conserved cysteine through the conserved F or W. A D gene is named only where the DNA matches it firmly. Size is omitted from some rows. Given values are once, few, many or a class for expanded clones.

V,size,D,J,CDR3,DNA
TRBV11-2,few,TRBD1,TRBJ1-3,CASTPRGFSGNTIYF,TGTGCCAGCACCCCCAGGGGGTTCTCTGGAAACACCATATATTTT
TRBV5-5,few,-,TRBJ1-1,CASSLRTQPTEAFF,TGTGCCAGCAGCTTGCGGACACAACCCACTGAAGCTTTCTTT
TRBV7-9,many,-,TRBJ2-7,CASSLDYEQYF,TGTGCCAGCAGTTTAGACTACGAGCAGTACTTC
TRBV20-1,-,TRBD2,TRBJ2-3,CSARDLAGVTDTQYF,TGCAGTGCTAGAGACCTAGCGGGAGTCACAGATACGCAGTATTTT
TRBV19,few,TRBD1,TRBJ2-7,CASSIDRGSEQYF,TGTGCCAGTAGTATCGACAGGGGGTCCGAGCAGTACTTC
TRBV6-1,many,TRBD2,TRBJ2-3,CASSPASGSLTDTQYF,TGTGCCAGCAGTCCCGCTAGCGGGAGTCTCACAGATACGCAGTATTTT
TRBV10-3,-,-,TRBJ1-4,CAISESSNEKLFF,TGTGCCATCAGTGAATCCTCTAATGAAAAACTGTTTTTT
TRBV10-3,many,TRBD2,TRBJ2-1,CAISTGTIGYNEQFF,TGTGCCATCAGTACCGGGACTATAGGCTACAATGAGCAGTTCTTC
TRBV6-2/TRBV6-3,-,-,TRBJ2-7,CASSYPGGTYEQYF,TGTGCCAGCAGTTACCCCGGAGGGACCTACGAGCAGTACTTC
TRBV29-1,-,TRBD1,TRBJ2-1,CSVEDDRGQGGNEQFF,TGCAGCGTTGAAGATGATAGGGGACAGGGAGGGAATGAGCAGTTCTTC
TRBV6-1,-,-,TRBJ1-2,CASSRDRGGYTF,TGTGCCAGCAGTCGCGACCGTGGGGGCTACACCTTC
TRBV9,few,-,TRBJ1-1,CASSVAPGGATEAFF,TGTGCCAGCAGCGTAGCGCCCGGGGGAGCCACTGAAGCTTTCTTT
TRBV3-1,-,-,TRBJ2-1,CASSQGSGINEQFF,TGTGCCAGCAGCCAAGGATCGGGTATCAATGAGCAGTTCTTC
TRBV7-7,-,-,TRBJ2-2,CASSFDRSTGELFF,TGTGCTAGCAGCTTCGACAGGAGCACCGGGGAGCTGTTTTTT
TRBV25-1,-,TRBD1,TRBJ2-5,CASTRQGEETQYF,TGTGCCAGCACGAGACAGGGGGAAGAGACCCAGTACTTC
TRBV5-1,many,-,TRBJ2-5,CASYLGGEETQYF,TGCGCCAGCTACCTCGGAGGGGAAGAGACCCAGTACTTC
TRBV12-3/TRBV12-4,many,TRBD1,TRBJ2-1,CASSFETGGYNEQFF,TGTGCCAGCAGTTTCGAGACAGGGGGCTACAATGAGCAGTTCTTC
TRBV7-2,many,-,TRBJ1-4,CASSLILKGKLFF,TGTGCCAGCAGCTTAATTCTCAAGGGAAAACTGTTTTTT
TRBV6-2/TRBV6-3,many,-,TRBJ2-6,CASSYGRSGANVLTF,TGTGCCAGCAGTTACGGTCGCTCTGGGGCCAACGTCCTGACTTTC
TRBV27,many,-,TRBJ2-2,CASTGSNTGELFF,TGTGCCAGCACGGGCAGTAACACCGGGGAGCTGTTTTTT
TRBV20-1,-,-,TRBJ2-7,CSARSLDEQYF,TGCAGTGCCAGATCCTTGGACGAGCAGTACTTC
TRBV9,-,-,TRBJ1-2,CASNSQAGWNYGYTF,TGTGCCAGCAACTCCCAAGCAGGGTGGAACTATGGCTACACCTTC
TRBV6-1,many,-,TRBJ2-3,CASSEGRWGTDTQYF,TGTGCCAGCAGTGAGGGAAGATGGGGCACAGATACGCAGTATTTT
TRBV20-1,-,TRBD2,TRBJ2-1,CSARREAQVNEQFF,TGCAGTGCTAGGCGGGAGGCCCAAGTGAATGAGCAGTTCTTC
TRBV7-6,few,-,TRBJ2-5,CASSPPPGQETQYF,TGTGCCAGCAGCCCCCCTCCGGGCCAAGAGACCCAGTACTTC
TRBV7-9,few,-,TRBJ2-7,CASSLDGLFKQYF,TGTGCCAGCAGCTTAGATGGGTTGTTCAAGCAGTACTTC
TRBV28,-,-,TRBJ2-5,CASKVGQEIQYF,TGTGCCAGCAAGGTGGGCCAAGAGATCCAGTACTTC
TRBV6-1,many,TRBD1,TRBJ2-7,CASRLGTGSYEQYF,TGTGCCAGCAGACTTGGGACAGGATCCTACGAGCAGTACTTC
TRBV7-9,few,-,TRBJ1-2,CASSLDQGIDGYTF,TGTGCCAGCAGCTTAGACCAGGGCATTGACGGCTACACCTTC
TRBV6-2/TRBV6-3,few,-,TRBJ1-1,CASSSTWGTEAFF,TGTGCCAGCAGTTCTACATGGGGCACTGAAGCTTTCTTT
TRBV6-4,many,-,TRBJ2-6,CASSERGGSGANVLTF,TGTGCCAGCAGTGAGAGGGGGGGGTCTGGGGCCAACGTCCTGACTTTC
TRBV24-1,-,-,TRBJ1-1,CATSDSQGLAFF,TGTGCCACCAGTGACTCTCAGGGTTTAGCTTTCTTT
TRBV20-1,few,-,TRBJ2-4,CSAPPRTLGLAKNIQYF,TGCAGTGCTCCCCCGCGGACTTTAGGGCTAGCCAAAAACATTCAGTACTTC
TRBV20-1,-,TRBD1,TRBJ2-3,CRGTGFGPDTQYF,TGCAGAGGGACAGGGTTTGGGCCAGATACGCAGTATTTT
TRBV12-3/TRBV12-4,many,-,TRBJ2-1,CASSLVEGRRGNEQFF,TGTGCCAGCAGTTTAGTAGAAGGGCGCCGGGGGAATGAGCAGTTCTTC
TRBV28,many,-,TRBJ1-5,CASSLSESGHQPQHF,TGTGCCAGCAGTTTGTCCGAATCAGGGCATCAGCCCCAGCATTTT
TRBV5-1,-,-,TRBJ2-2,CASSLYSGELFF,TGCGCCAGCAGCTTGTACTCCGGGGAGCTGTTTTTT
TRBV30,many,-,TRBJ2-7,CAWSVGGPSYEQYF,TGTGCCTGGAGTGTTGGAGGGCCGAGCTACGAGCAGTACTTC
TRBV11-1,many,-,TRBJ2-3,CASSWLLTDTQYF,TGTGCCAGCAGCTGGCTGCTCACAGATACGCAGTATTTT
TRBV11-3,-,TRBD2,TRBJ2-7,CASSRGLVSYEQYF,TGTGCCAGCAGTAGGGGACTAGTCTCCTACGAGCAGTACTTC
TRBV20-1,few,TRBD1,TRBJ2-7,CSALPDGTGGLALSYEQYF,TGCAGTGCTCTTCCCGACGGGACAGGGGGCCTAGCCCTCTCCTACGAGCAGTACTTC
TRBV7-9,-,-,TRBJ2-3,CASILTATDTQYF,TGTGCCAGCATTTTGACAGCCACAGATACGCAGTATTTT
TRBV27,many,-,TRBJ2-7,CASSLFVTKTYEQYF,TGTGCCAGCAGTTTATTTGTCACAAAAACCTACGAGCAGTACTTC
TRBV28,many,-,TRBJ2-5,CASSSTLLGEKETQYF,TGTGCCAGCAGTTCCACGTTGTTGGGAGAAAAAGAGACCCAGTACTTC
TRBV6-1,few,-,TRBJ2-5,CASSEAALQYF,TGTGCCAGCAGTGAGGCGGCCCTCCAGTACTTC
TRBV7-6,-,TRBD2,TRBJ2-7,CASSLSGGTGEQYF,TGTGCCAGCAGCTTATCGGGGGGGACGGGAGAGCAGTACTTC
TRBV3-1,-,-,TRBJ2-5,CASRRTLRETQYF,TGTGCCAGCAGACGGACTCTTCGGGAGACCCAGTACTTC
TRBV5-1,many,-,TRBJ2-1,CASSLGGINEQFF,TGTGCCAGCAGCTTAGGAGGGATCAATGAGCAGTTCTTC
TRBV7-3,few,-,TRBJ1-1,CASSLKGVNTEAFF,TGTGCCAGCAGCTTAAAGGGCGTGAACACTGAAGCTTTCTTT
TRBV27,-,TRBD2,TRBJ2-1,CASSLSTSGSNEQFF,TGTGCCAGCAGTTTATCGACTAGCGGGAGCAATGAGCAGTTCTTC
TRBV6-4,few,-,TRBJ1-5,CASSGGPGQSQPQHF,TGTGCCAGCAGTGGTGGACCGGGGCAAAGTCAGCCCCAGCATTTT
TRBV29-1,-,TRBD2,TRBJ2-5,CSVLGLAGGPPETQYF,TGCAGCGTTCTGGGACTAGCGGGAGGGCCGCCAGAGACCCAGTACTTC